The rows below give T cell receptor beta chains drawn from one sample of a study of control samples from healthy donors and cancer patients. This table comes from immunoSEQ multiplex PCR, and its TCRdb copy is limited to in-frame clones, with some not included. The table shows tens of thousands of clones, with roughly nine tenths occurring only once. Material for sequencing was PBMCs. The receptors were sampled from a woman aged 45-65 years with colorectal cancer. Each CDR3 is given without its conserved first and last residue. A D gene is named only where the DNA matches it firmly.

V	D	length	CDR3
TRBV6-5	NA	13	ASSYRGGLNTEAF
TRBV2	TRBD2	10	ASRRDYDTQY
TRBV19	NA	13	ASSPKGLAKNIQY
TRBV4-3	NA	13	ASSQTPASTDTQY
TRBV25-1	NA	9	ASSTNYGYT
TRBV6-5	TRBD1	13	ASRRTGEAGNTIY
TRBV18	NA	11	ASSPPRVGTQY
TRBV9	NA	14	ASSSGGPFTTGELF
TRBV9	NA	12	ASSVGGRGTEAF
TRBV7-8	NA	12	ASSLAQVRQPQH
TRBV3-1/TRBV3-2	NA	12	ASSQVWGAGELF
TRBV19	NA	10	ASSREGYGYT
TRBV6-1	NA	13	ASSEATGRRTEAF
TRBV30	NA	10	AWSRGGYEQF
TRBV28	TRBD2	13	ASRISGGNTGELF
TRBV7-3	NA	11	ASSSRGGFEAF
TRBV9	NA	10	ASSVSGSEQF
TRBV10-3	TRBD1	14	AMSSTGDLSGNTIY
TRBV19	NA	13	ASSKMDGLSTEAF
TRBV5-1	NA	13	ASSLYSGEQETQY
TRBV7-2	NA	13	ASSPQGSPPRKLF
TRBV18	NA	13	ASSLYERGRETQY
TRBV19	NA	11	ASRPEGVSGYT
TRBV28	NA	10	ASSLMGHGYT
TRBV5-1	TRBD1	12	ASRKWTGNQPQH
TRBV24-1	NA	9	ATRIIETQY
TRBV24-1	NA	11	ATSEDSREKLF
TRBV6-2/TRBV6-3	TRBD1	14	ASSSDRGRGNNEQF
TRBV14	NA	14	ASSQRGGRNTGELF
TRBV29-1	NA	10	SVGKLQETQY
TRBV2	NA	10	ASSDDTGELF
TRBV5-1	TRBD2	13	ASSRGLAAYNEQF
TRBV10-1	TRBD2	12	ASSESGREETQY
TRBV12-3/TRBV12-4	NA	10	ASGGTYEKLF
TRBV12-3/TRBV12-4	TRBD1	11	ASSSGTGGEAF
TRBV6-5	NA	10	ASTGGTDTQY
TRBV10-2	TRBD1	15	ASSESAGQGVGQPQH
TRBV19	NA	12	ASSRRLDTDTQY
TRBV6-5	TRBD1	12	ASRQGARIGELF
TRBV10-3	TRBD1	12	AITQGQGDEGYT
TRBV20-1	TRBD1	9	GTGAGNTIY
TRBV15	TRBD2	14	ATTLRLAGGHETQY
TRBV12-3/TRBV12-4	NA	9	ASSWGTEAF
TRBV2	TRBD2	13	ASKREGLAGDPGY
TRBV5-1	NA	13	ASSFTTTNTGELF